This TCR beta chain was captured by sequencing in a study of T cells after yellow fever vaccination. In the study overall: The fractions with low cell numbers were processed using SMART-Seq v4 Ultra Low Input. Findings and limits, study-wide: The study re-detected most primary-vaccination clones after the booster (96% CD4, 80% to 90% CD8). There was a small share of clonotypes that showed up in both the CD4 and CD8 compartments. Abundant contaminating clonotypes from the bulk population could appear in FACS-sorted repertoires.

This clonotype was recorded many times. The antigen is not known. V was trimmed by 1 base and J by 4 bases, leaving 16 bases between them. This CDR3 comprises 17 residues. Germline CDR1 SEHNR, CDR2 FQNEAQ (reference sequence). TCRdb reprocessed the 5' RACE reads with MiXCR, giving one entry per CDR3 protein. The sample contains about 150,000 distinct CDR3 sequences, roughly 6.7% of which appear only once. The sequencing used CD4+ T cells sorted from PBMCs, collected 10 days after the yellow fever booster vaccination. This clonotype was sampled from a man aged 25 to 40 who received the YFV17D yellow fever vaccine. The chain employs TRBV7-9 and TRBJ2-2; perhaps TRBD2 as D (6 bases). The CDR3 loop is CASSLGGRSVRTGELFF. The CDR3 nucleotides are TGTGCCAGCAGCTTAGGGGGGAGGAGCGTCCGCACCGGGGAGCTGTTTTTT.